The entry below describes one T cell receptor beta chain. What it binds is not known. Trimming took off 5 bases at V and 8 bases at J, with 18 bases between the two ends. Germline lookup yields CDR1 SQVTM and CDR2 ANQGSEA. This CDR3 is built from 13 residues. Produced via immunoSEQ multiplex PCR; TCRdb's table is partial and in-frame only. The table includes 30,000 to 40,000 clones, approximately 78% detected once. The source of the sample is a study of a mutant IDH1 vaccine in newly diagnosed glioma. Time point in this sample: week 35, safety follow-up. Topical imiquimod was applied with each vaccine dose, which held 300 ug of mutant IDH1 20-mer peptide.

The input for sequencing was PBMCs, taken from a glioma patient whose treatment included an IDH1 peptide vaccine. The rearrangement joins TRBV29-1 to TRBJ1-1, with D hard to call. The sequence came from a woman aged 18 to 35 with glioma. CDR3: CSVSQPSTGEAFF. The CDR3 DNA sequence: TGCAGCGTTTCCCAACCCTCGACGGGCGAAGCTTTCTTT.